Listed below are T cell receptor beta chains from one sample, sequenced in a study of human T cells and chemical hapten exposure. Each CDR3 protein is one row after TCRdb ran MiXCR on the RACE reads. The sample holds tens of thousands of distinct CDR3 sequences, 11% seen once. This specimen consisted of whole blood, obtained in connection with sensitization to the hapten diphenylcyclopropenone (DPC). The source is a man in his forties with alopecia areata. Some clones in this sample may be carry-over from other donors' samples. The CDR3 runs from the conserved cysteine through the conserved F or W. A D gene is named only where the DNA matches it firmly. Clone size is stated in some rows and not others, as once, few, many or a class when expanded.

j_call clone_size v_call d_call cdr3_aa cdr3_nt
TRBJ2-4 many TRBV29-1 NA CSVESDKNIQYF TGCAGCGTTGAATCGGACAAAAACATTCAGTACTTC
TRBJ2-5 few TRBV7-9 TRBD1 CASSLGDGQGARTETQYF TGTGCCAGCAGCTTAGGGGACGGACAGGGGGCGAGGACGGAGACCCAGTACTTC
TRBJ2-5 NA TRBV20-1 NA CSAHGGGEETQYF TGCAGTGCTCACGGAGGCGGGGAAGAGACCCAGTACTTC
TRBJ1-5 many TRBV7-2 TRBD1 CASSPGQGGQPQHF TGTGCCAGCAGCCCTGGACAGGGCGGTCAGCCCCAGCATTTT
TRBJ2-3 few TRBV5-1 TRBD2 CASSLEGGRATDTQYF TGCGCCAGCAGCTTGGAGGGCGGGAGGGCCACAGATACGCAGTATTTT
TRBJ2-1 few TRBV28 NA CASSASGVSSYNEQFF TGTGCCAGCAGTGCGTCCGGGGTGAGCTCCTACAATGAGCAGTTCTTC
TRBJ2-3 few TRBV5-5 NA CASSLNTGQYF TGTGCCAGCAGCTTGAACACAGGGCAGTATTTT
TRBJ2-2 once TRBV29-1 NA CSANLNGNMNTGELFF TGCAGCGCCAACTTAAATGGGAATATGAACACCGGGGAGCTGTTTTTT
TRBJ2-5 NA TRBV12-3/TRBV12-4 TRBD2 CASSLLAGPQETQYF TGTGCCAGCAGTTTACTAGCGGGACCTCAAGAGACCCAGTACTTC
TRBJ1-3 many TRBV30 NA CAWSSQGNTIYF TGTGCCTGGAGTTCACAGGGAAACACCATATATTTT
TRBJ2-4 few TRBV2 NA CASEREAKNIQYF TGTGCCAGTGAAAGGGAAGCCAAAAACATTCAGTACTTC
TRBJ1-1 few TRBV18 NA CASSPSAPGNLNTEAFF TGTGCCAGCTCACCCTCAGCACCAGGGAACCTGAACACTGAAGCTTTCTTT
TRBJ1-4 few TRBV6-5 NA CASSQLTATNEKLFF TGTGCCAGCAGCCAGCTGACAGCAACTAATGAAAAACTGTTTTTT
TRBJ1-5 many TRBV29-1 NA CSVGLGADQPQHF TGCAGCGTTGGGCTGGGGGCGGATCAGCCCCAGCATTTT
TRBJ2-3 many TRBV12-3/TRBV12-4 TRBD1 CASSPTWQGVTDTQYF TGTGCCAGCAGCCCCACCTGGCAGGGGGTCACAGATACGCAGTATTTT
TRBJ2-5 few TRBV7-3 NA CASSSDRAGRETQYF TGTGCCAGCAGCTCAGACAGGGCCGGGAGAGAGACCCAGTACTTC
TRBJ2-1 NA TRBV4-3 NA CASRRTGAGYNEQFF TGCGCCAGCAGGAGAACGGGTGCGGGGTACAATGAGCAGTTCTTC
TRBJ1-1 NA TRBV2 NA CASSEQGPGTEAFF TGTGCCAGCAGTGAACAGGGCCCGGGCACTGAAGCTTTCTTT
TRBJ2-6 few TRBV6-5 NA CASTLRISGANVLTF TGTGCCAGCACCCTCAGAATTTCTGGGGCCAACGTCCTGACTTTC
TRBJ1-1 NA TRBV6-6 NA CASRGVGLNTEAFF TGTGCCAGCAGGGGGGTTGGGCTGAACACTGAAGCTTTCTTT
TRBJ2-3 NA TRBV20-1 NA CSKTRTDTQYF TGCAGCAAGACCCGTACAGATACGCAGTATTTT
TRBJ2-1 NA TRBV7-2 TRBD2 CASSSRTSGGTNEQFF TGTGCCAGCAGCTCCCGGACTAGCGGGGGGACCAATGAGCAGTTCTTC
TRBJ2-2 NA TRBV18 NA CASLRLPNTGELFF TGTGCCAGCCTGCGCCTTCCAAACACCGGGGAGCTGTTTTTT
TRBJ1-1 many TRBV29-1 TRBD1 CSVERDRAYTEAFF TGCAGCGTTGAAAGGGACAGGGCGTACACTGAAGCTTTCTTT
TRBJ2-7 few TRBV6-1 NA CASSEVGGRAPEQYF TGTGCCAGCAGTGAAGTAGGGGGACGTGCCCCCGAGCAGTACTTC